This T cell receptor (beta chain) was retrieved from a study of early T cells in non-severe SARS-CoV-2 infection. As for the study in general: Chains stayed unpaired after sequencing of bulk RNA from unsorted whole blood.

Individually, cDNA molecules had unique molecular identifiers attached to them. TCRdb reprocessed the 5' RACE reads with MiXCR, giving one entry per CDR3 protein. Of 55,000 to 70,000 distinct CDR3 sequences listed, about a tenth were seen once; the top ten hold around 6.4%. The germline CDR1 and CDR2 sequences are MNHEY and SVGEGT. V lost 4 bases to trimming and J lost 7 bases; unmatched junction nucleotides: 8. The CDR3 runs 15 residues. The chain carries TRBV6-2 or TRBV6-3 and TRBJ2-2, with 8 positions matching TRBD1. The TCR sequence derives from an adult who was a healthcare worker with PCR-confirmed SARS-CoV-2 infection or an uninfected control (not recorded which). The material sequenced was whole blood. The chain's CDR3 is CASSSPGTGVGELFF. The DNA of the CDR3 is TGTGCCAGCAGTTCCCCCGGGACAGGAGTCGGGGAGCTGTTTTTT.